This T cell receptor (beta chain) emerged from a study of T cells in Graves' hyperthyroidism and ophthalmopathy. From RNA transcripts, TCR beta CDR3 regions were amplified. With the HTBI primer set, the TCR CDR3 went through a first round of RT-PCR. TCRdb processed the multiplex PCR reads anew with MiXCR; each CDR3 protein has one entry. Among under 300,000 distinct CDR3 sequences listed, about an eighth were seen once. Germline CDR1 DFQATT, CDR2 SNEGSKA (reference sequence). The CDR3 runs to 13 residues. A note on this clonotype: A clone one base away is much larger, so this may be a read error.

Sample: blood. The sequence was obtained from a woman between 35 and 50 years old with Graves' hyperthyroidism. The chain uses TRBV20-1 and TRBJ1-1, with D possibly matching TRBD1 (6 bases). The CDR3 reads CGARDGRGREAFF. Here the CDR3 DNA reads TGCGGTGCTAGAGACGGCAGGGGAAGGGAAGCTTTCTTT.